This TCR beta chain was obtained from a study of T-cell reconstitution after alpha-beta-depleted transplantation in children. From germline, CDR1 is MGHDK and CDR2 SYGVNS. The CDR3 totals 15 residues. J lost 5 bases, V lost 4 bases, and 8 bases had no gene match. Unique molecular identifiers were incorporated when the TCRbeta library was constructed. One entry per CDR3 protein results from TCRdb running MiXCR on the PCR reads. This sample yields approximately 47,000 distinct CDR3 sequences, of which 40% to 60% are seen a single time; 35% to 40% belongs to the top ten. Findings and limits, study-wide: Newly produced T cells mostly accounted for T-cell counts and diversity one year post-transplant.

In the case of this clonotype: Its antigen is unknown.

The sample was peripheral blood, taken before TCRalphabeta/CD19-depleted stem cell transplant. The source is a boy less than two years old with SCID, due to receive a stem cell transplant. This chain uses TRBV25-1 with TRBJ2-3; 8 bases line up with TRBD1. The CDR3 bases are TGTGCCAGCAGTGGGGGCAGGGGGCAGGGAGATACGCAGTATTTT. Protein sequence: CASSGGRGQGDTQYF.